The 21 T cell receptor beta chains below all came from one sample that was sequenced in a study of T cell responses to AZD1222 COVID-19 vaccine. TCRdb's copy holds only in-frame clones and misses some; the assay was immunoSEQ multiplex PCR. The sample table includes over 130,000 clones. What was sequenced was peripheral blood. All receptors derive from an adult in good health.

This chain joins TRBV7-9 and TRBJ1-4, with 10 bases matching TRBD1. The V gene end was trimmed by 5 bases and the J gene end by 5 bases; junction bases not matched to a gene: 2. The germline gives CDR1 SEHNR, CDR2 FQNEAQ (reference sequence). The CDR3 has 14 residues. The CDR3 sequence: CASSKDRGNEKLFF. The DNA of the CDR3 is TGTGCCAGCAGCAAGGACAGGGGGAATGAAAAACTGTTTTTT.

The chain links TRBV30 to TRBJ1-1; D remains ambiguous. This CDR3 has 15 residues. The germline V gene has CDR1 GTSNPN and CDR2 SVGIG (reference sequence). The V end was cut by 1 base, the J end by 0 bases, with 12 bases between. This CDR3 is CAWSEENVMNTEAFF. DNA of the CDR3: TGTGCCTGGAGTGAAGAGAACGTTATGAACACTGAAGCTTTCTTT.

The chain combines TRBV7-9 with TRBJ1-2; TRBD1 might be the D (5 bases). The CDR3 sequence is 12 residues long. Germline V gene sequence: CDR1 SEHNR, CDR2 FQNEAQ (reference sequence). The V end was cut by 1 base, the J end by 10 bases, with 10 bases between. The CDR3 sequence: CASSLGQLNYTF. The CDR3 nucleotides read TGTGCCAGCAGCTTAGGACAGCTTAACTACACCTTC.

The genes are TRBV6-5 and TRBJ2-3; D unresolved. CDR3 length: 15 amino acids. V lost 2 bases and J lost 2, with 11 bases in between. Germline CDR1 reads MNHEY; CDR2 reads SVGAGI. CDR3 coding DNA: TGTGCCAGCAGTTACGCAGCGAGAGACACAGATACGCAGTATTTT. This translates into CASSYAARDTDTQYF.

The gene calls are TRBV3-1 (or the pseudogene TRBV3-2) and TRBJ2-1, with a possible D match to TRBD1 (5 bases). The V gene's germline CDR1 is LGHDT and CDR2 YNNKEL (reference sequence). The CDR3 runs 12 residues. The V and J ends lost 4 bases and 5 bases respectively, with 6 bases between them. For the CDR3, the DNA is TGTGCCAGCAGCCTACAGGACAATGAGCAGTTCTTC. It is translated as CASSLQDNEQFF.

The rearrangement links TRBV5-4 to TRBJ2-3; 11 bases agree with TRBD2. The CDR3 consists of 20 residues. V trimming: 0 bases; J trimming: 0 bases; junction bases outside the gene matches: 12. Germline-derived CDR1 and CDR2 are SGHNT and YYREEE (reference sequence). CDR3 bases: TGTGCCAGCAGCTTGGTCCTTCTAGCGGGGGGTCGACCTAGCACAGATACGCAGTATTTT. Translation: CASSLVLLAGGRPSTDTQYF.

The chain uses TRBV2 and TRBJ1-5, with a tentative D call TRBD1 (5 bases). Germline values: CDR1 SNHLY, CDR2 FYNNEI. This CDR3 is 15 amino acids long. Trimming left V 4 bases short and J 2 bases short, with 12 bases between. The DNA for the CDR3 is TGTGCCAGCAGTGGAGAAGGAGGGGGCAATCAGCCCCAGCATTTT. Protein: CASSGEGGGNQPQHF.

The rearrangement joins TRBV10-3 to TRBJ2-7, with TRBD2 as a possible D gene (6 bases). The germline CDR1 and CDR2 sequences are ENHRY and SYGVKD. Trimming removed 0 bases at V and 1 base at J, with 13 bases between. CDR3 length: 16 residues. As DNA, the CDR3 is TGTGCCATCAGTGAGTCGCGCGGGGCTCGGTCCTACGAGCAGTACTTC. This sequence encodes CAISESRGARSYEQYF.

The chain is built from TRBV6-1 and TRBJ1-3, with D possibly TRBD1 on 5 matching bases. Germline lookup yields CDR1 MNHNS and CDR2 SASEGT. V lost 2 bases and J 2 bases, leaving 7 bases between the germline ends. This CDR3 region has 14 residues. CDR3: CASSESGPGNTIYF. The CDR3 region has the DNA TGTGCCAGCAGTGAATCGGGACCTGGAAACACCATATATTTT.

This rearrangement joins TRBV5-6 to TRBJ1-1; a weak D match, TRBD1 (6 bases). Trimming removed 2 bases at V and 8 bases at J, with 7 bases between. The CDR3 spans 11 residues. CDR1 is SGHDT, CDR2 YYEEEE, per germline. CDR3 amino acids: CASSLGQEAFF. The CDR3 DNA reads TGTGCCAGCAGCTTAGGACAGGAAGCTTTCTTT.

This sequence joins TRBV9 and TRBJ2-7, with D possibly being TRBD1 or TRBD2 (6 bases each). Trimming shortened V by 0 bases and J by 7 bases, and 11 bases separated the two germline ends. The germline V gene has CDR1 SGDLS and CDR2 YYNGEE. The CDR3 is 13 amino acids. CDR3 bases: TGTGCCAGCAGCGTAGTAACAGGGAGGGAGCAGTACTTC. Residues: CASSVVTGREQYF.

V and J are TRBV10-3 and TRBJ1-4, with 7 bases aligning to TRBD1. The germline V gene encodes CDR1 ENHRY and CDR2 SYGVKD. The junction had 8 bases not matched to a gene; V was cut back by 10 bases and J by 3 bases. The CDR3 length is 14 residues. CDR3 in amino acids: CATRGTAANEKLFF. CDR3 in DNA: TGTGCCACCAGAGGGACAGCTGCTAATGAAAAACTGTTTTTT.

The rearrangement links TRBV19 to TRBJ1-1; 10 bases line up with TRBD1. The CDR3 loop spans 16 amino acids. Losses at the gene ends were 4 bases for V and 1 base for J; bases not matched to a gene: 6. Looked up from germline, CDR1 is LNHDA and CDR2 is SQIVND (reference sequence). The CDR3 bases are TGTGCCAGTAGTACCGGGACAGGGGCCGAGAACACTGAAGCTTTCTTT. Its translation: CASSTGTGAENTEAFF.

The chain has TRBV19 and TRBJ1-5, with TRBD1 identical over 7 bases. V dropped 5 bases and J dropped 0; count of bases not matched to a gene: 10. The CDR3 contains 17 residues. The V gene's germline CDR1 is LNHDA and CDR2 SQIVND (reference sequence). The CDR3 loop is CASSPGDSRYSNQPQHF. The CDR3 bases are TGTGCCAGTAGTCCGGGGGACAGCCGTTATAGCAATCAGCCCCAGCATTTT. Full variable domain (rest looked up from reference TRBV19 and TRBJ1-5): DGGITQSPKYLFRKEGQNVTLSCEQNLNHDAMYWYRQDPGQGLRLIYYSQIVNDFQKGDIAEGYSVSREKKESFPLTVTSAQKNPTAFYLCASSPGDSRYSNQPQHFGDGTRLSIL.

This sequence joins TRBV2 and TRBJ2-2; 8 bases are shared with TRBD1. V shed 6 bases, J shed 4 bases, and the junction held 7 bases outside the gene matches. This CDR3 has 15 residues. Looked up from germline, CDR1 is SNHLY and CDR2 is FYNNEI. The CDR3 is CASREDRESTGELFF. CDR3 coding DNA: TGTGCCAGCAGAGAGGACAGGGAGTCCACCGGGGAGCTGTTTTTT.

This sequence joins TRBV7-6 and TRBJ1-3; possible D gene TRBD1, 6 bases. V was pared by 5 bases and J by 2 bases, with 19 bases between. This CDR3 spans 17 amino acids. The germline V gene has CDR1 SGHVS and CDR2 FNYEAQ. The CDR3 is CASSLQDINRAGNTIYF. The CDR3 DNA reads TGTGCCAGCAGCCTCCAAGACATCAACAGGGCTGGAAACACCATATATTTT.

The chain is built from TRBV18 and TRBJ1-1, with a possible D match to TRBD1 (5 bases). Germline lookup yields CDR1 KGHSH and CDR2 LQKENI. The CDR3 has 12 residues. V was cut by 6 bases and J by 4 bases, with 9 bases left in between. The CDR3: CASSLGVTEAFF. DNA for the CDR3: TGTGCCAGCTCCCTAGGGGTCACTGAAGCTTTCTTT.

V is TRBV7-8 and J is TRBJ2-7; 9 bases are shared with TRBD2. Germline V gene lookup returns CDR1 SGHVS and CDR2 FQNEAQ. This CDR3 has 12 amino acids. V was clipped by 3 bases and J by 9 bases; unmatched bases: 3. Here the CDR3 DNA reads TGTGCCAGCAGCTTCAGTAGCGGGGGGCAGTACTTC. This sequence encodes CASSFSSGGQYF.

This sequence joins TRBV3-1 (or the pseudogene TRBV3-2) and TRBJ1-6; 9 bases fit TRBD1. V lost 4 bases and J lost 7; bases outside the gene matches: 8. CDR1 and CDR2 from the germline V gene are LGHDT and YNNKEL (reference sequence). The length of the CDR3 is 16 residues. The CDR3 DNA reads TGTGCCAGCAGCCGGGGCCAGGGACAGGGAAATTCACCCCTCCACTTT. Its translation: CASSRGQGQGNSPLHF.

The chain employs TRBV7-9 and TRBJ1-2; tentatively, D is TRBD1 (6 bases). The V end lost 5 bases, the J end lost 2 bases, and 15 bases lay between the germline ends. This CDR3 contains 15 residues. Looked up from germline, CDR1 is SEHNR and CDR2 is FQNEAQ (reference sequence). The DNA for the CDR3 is TGTGCCAGCAGCCCGGAGGGGGGGCGAAACTATGGCTACACCTTC. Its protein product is CASSPEGGRNYGYTF.

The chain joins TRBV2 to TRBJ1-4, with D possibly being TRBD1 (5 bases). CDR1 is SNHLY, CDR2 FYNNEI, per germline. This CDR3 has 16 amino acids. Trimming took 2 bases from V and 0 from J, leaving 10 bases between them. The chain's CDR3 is CASSESGATTNEKLFF. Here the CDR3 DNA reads TGTGCCAGCAGTGAAAGCGGGGCCACAACTAATGAAAAACTGTTTTTT.